The subject of this entry is one T cell receptor (beta chain). Germline trimming cut 0 bases from V and 6 bases from J; bases unmatched to any gene: 19. CDR1 is SGHRS, CDR2 YFSETQ, per germline. The CDR3 sequence is 19 residues long. The data were obtained in a study of identical twins. TCRdb used MiXCR to reprocess the 5' RACE reads, holding one entry per CDR3 protein. The profile shows 550,000 to 700,000 distinct CDR3 sequences, approximately 9.6% of them singletons. A further study also used this sample, focusing on yellow fever vaccine responses in identical twins.

This clonotype was sampled from a young woman in good health. The chain recombines TRBV5-1 with TRBJ2-7, with 9 bases fitting TRBD2. The source material was PBMCs. This chain's CDR3 is CASSLDGTRASGKVTEQYF. The DNA of the CDR3 is TGCGCCAGCAGCTTGGATGGCACAAGGGCTAGCGGGAAAGTCACCGAGCAGTACTTC.